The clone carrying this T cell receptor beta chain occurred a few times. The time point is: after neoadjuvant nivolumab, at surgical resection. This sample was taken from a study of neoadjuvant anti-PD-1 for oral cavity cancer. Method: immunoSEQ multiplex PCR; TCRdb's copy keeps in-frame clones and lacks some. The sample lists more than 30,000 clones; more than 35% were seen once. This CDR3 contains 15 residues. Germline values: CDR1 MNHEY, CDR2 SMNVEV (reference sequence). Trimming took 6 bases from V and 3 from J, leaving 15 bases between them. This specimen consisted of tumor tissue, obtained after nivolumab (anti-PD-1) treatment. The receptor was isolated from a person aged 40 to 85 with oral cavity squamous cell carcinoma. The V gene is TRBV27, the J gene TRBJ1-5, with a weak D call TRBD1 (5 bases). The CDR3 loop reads CASRFGGGFNQPQHF. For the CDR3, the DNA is TGTGCCAGCAGATTTGGGGGGGGGTTCAATCAGCCCCAGCATTTT.